Reported below is one TCR beta chain. What it binds is not known. Using RNA template, CDR3s of TCR alpha and beta were amplified with iRepertoire arm-PCR. One-step reverse transcription and amplification started from approximately 100-400 ng of tissue mRNA or PBMC total RNA. From the multiplex PCR reads, TCRdb called clonotypes with MiXCR, one entry per CDR3 protein. The table includes around 390,000 distinct CDR3 sequences, roughly two fifths detected once. These data come from a study of glioma-infiltrating T cells. The wider study: Samples included WHO grade II oligodendrogliomas or astrocytomas and initial-diagnosis grade IV glioblastomas. Study results and limitations: Shared blood CDR3 signature motifs marked patients with low tissue-blood divergence.

The CDR3 sequence is 14 residues long. Germline V gives CDR1 SGHAT, CDR2 FQNNGV. V lost 5 bases and J lost 5, with 15 bases in between. The sequenced material came from glioma tissue, nonneoplastic brain tissue, or PBMCs (not recorded which). This receptor was identified in a human donor with low-grade glioma or glioblastoma, undergoing nonglioma brain surgery, or in good health (not recorded which). The chain carries TRBV11-2 and TRBJ1-1; D is ambiguous. CDR3 DNA: TGTGCCAGCAGCCTAACGGGCGGCTGGACTGAAGCTTTCTTT. It yields the protein CASSLTGGWTEAFF.